The entry that follows covers one T cell receptor (beta chain) sequence. Its matching antigen is unknown. They isolated at least 7 million PBMCs from each sample. Primed by a sample-barcoded 5' primer and a J-beta primer mix, a second PCR proceeded for about 6 to 12 cycles. Via MiXCR, TCRdb re-called the 5' RACE reads, giving one row per CDR3 protein. The table includes about 640,000 distinct CDR3 sequences, about 54% detected once. This sample is drawn from a study of blood T cells in healthy people across ages. General study points: The study found TCR beta diversity correlated strongly with naive T cell percentage.

CDR3 length: 13 residues. Trimming shortened V by 6 bases and J by 5 bases, and 13 bases separated the two germline ends. The germline V gene encodes CDR1 MNHNS and CDR2 SASEGT. This chain joins TRBV6-1 and TRBJ1-1; no definite D call. The sequencing sample was made of blood. The sequence derives from a man in his sixties in good health. CDR3: CASSIGRQTEAFF. For the CDR3, the DNA is TGTGCCAGCAGCATTGGCAGGCAGACTGAAGCTTTCTTT.